This T cell receptor beta chain was recorded in a study of T cell responses to AZD1222 COVID-19 vaccine. The V and J ends lost 6 bases and 6 bases, in that order; junction bases with no gene match: 10. The CDR3 loop spans 15 amino acids. Germline V gene sequence: CDR1 SGHRS, CDR2 YFSETQ. As regards this clone: Its antigen remains unknown.

TCRdb's copy holds only in-frame clones and misses some; the assay was immunoSEQ multiplex PCR. The sample records 90,000 to 150,000 clones, more than 75% being singletons. Study-wide results and limits: No repertoire was sampled before or during the peak T cell response, only after it.

The origin of this receptor is an adult in good health. The chain combines TRBV5-1 with TRBJ2-1; TRBD2 agrees at 9 bases. Sequencing was performed on peripheral blood, taken on day 0 of AZD1222 vaccination. DNA for the CDR3: TGCGCCAGCACGCTTGGACTAGCGACTACCAATGAGCAGTTCTTC. Translation: CASTLGLATTNEQFF. Full variable domain (remainder filled in from reference TRBV5-1 and TRBJ2-1): KAGVTQTPRYLIKTRGQQVTLSCSPISGHRSVSWYQQTPGQGLQFLFEYFSETQRNKGNFPGRFSGRQFSNSRSEMNVSTLELGDSALYLCASTLGLATTNEQFFGPGTRLTVL.